The 4 T cell receptor beta chains below come from one sample, sequenced in a study of T cells in women clearing cervical HPV infection. Clones were read by immunoSEQ multiplex PCR, and TCRdb kept only the in-frame ones, dropping some. The sample totals under 45,000 clones. The sample comprised blood buffy coat. Every receptor here comes from a woman aged 18-70 years with a cervical HPV16 infection that either progressed to CIN3+ or cleared (not recorded which).

As concerns this clone: The read terminates 3 residues ahead of where the CDR3 ends, so the germline J gene completes it. The V gene is TRBV19, the J gene TRBJ2-3; 12 bases agree with TRBD2. The CDR3 extends over 16 amino acids. Germline values: CDR1 LNHDA, CDR2 SQIVND (reference sequence). Incomplete CDR3 DNA: TGTGCCAGTAGTCACTCTAGCGGGGGGGCGCTGGAGACG. This encodes CASSHSSGGALET. The CDR3, in full, reads CASSHSSGGALETQYF.

Notes on this clone: The read ends 3 residues shy of where the CDR3 ends; the end is completed using the germline J gene. The gene calls are TRBV11-1 and TRBJ2-7; 9 bases are a match to TRBD1. The V gene's germline CDR1 is SGHAT and CDR2 FQDESV (reference sequence). The CDR3 loop spans 15 amino acids. V dropped 5 bases and J dropped 2; count of bases not matched to a gene: 7. CDR3 DNA, as far as it was read: TGTGCCAGCAGCCCGGGGACAGGGATACCCTACGAG. Amino acid sequence: CASSPGTGIPYE. In full, the CDR3 is CASSPGTGIPYEQYF.

Comments on this clone: The read ends 3 residues early relative to the CDR3; the germline J gene fills the gap. The rearrangement joins TRBV29-1 to TRBJ2-5, with 12 bases matching TRBD2. From germline, CDR1 is SQVTM and CDR2 ANQGSEA. The CDR3 is 16 residues long. V was pared by 4 bases and J by 4 bases, with 10 bases of the junction left unmatched. The CDR3 sequence is CSVGRLAGGPGETQYF. The sequenced part of the CDR3 DNA is TGCAGCGTTGGGCGGCTAGCGGGGGGGCCCGGAGAGACC. Full variable domain (outside the CDR3, taken from reference TRBV29-1 and TRBJ2-5): SAVISQKPSRDICQRGTSLTIQCQVDSQVTMMFWYRQQPGQSLTLIATANQGSEATYESGFVIDKFPISRPNLTFSTLTVSNMSPEDSSIYLCSVGRLAGGPGETQYFGPGTRLLVL.

About this clone itself: The read ends 3 residues before the CDR3 terminus; that terminus is restored from the germline J gene. The J gene is TRBJ1-5, the V gene TRBV30; maybe TRBD1 (5 bases). The germline gives CDR1 GTSNPN, CDR2 SVGIG (reference sequence). V dropped 1 base and J dropped 8 bases, with 12 bases sitting between them. The CDR3 loop spans 13 amino acids. CDR3 region: CAWSGGLREPQHF. CDR3 DNA, as far as it was read: TGTGCCTGGAGTGGGGGCCTAAGGGAGCCC.